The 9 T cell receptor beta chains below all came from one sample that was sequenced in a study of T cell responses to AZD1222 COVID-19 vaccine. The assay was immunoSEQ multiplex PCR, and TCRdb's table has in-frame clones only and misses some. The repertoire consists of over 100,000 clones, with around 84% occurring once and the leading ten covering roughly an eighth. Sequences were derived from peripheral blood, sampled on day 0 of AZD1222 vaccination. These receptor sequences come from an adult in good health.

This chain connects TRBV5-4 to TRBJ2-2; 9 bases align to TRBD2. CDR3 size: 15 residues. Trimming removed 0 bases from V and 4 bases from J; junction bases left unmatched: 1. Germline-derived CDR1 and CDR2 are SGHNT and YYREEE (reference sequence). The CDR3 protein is CASSLGTSVTGELFF. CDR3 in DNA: TGTGCCAGCAGCTTGGGGACTAGCGTCACCGGGGAGCTGTTTTTT.

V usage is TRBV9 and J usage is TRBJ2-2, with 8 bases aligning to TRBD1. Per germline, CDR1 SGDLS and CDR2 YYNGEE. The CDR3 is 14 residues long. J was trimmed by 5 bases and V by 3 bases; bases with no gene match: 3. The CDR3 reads CASSATGDTGELFF. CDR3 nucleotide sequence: TGTGCCAGCAGCGCGACAGGGGATACCGGGGAGCTGTTTTTT.

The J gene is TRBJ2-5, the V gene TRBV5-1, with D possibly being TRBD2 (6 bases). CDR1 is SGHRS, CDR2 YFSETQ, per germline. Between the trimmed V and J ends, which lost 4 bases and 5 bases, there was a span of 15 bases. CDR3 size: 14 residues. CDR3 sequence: CASSPGAFRETQYF. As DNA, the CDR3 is TGCGCCAGCAGCCCGGGAGCGTTCCGGGAGACCCAGTACTTC.

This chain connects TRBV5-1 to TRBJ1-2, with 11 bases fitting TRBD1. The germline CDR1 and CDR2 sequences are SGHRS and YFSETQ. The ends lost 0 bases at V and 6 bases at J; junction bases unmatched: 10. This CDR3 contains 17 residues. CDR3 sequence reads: CASSLGTGGAFQNGYTF. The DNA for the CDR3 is TGCGCCAGCAGCTTGGGGACAGGGGGCGCGTTCCAAAATGGCTACACCTTC.

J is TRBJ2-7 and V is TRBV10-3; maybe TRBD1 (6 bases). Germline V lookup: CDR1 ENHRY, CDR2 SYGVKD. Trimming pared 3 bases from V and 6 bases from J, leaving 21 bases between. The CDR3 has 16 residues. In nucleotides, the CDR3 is TGTGCCATCAGTGATCCCGGTTGGGGGCAGGTCGGCGAGCAGTACTTC. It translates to CAISDPGWGQVGEQYF.

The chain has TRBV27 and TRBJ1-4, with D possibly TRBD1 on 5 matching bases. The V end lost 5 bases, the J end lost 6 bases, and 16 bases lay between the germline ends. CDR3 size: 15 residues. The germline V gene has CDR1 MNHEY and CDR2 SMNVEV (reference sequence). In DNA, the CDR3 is TGTGCCAGCAGTCTCGAGAGGGGTGCAGATGAAAAACTGTTTTTT. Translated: CASSLERGADEKLFF. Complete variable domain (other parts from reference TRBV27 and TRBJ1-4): EAQVTQNPRYLITVTGKKLTVTCSQNMNHEYMSWYRQDPGLGLRQIYYSMNVEVTDKGDVPEGYKVSRKEKRNFPLILESPSPNQTSLYFCASSLERGADEKLFFGSGTQLSVL.

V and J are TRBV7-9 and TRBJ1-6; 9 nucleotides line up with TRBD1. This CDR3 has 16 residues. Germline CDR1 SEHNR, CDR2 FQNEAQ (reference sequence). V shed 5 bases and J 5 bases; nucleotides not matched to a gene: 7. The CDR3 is CASSPWTGVDNSPLHF. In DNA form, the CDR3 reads TGTGCCAGCAGCCCTTGGACAGGGGTAGATAATTCACCCCTCCACTTT.

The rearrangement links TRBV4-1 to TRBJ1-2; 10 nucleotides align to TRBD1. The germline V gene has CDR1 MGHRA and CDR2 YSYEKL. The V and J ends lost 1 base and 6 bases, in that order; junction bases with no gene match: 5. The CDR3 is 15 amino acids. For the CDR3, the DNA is TGCGCCAGCAGCCAAGGAGCCGGGACAGGGGATGGCTACACCTTC. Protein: CASSQGAGTGDGYTF.

The CDR3 nucleotides are TGTGCCTGGAGTGTAGCCAGGGCCTACGAGCAGTACTTC. Translation: CAWSVARAYEQYF. The chain links TRBV30 to TRBJ2-7; possibly TRBD1 for D (5 bases). CDR1 is GTSNPN and CDR2 is SVGIG in the germline V gene (reference sequence). V was cut by 0 bases and J by 2 bases, with 8 bases left in between. This CDR3 has 13 residues.